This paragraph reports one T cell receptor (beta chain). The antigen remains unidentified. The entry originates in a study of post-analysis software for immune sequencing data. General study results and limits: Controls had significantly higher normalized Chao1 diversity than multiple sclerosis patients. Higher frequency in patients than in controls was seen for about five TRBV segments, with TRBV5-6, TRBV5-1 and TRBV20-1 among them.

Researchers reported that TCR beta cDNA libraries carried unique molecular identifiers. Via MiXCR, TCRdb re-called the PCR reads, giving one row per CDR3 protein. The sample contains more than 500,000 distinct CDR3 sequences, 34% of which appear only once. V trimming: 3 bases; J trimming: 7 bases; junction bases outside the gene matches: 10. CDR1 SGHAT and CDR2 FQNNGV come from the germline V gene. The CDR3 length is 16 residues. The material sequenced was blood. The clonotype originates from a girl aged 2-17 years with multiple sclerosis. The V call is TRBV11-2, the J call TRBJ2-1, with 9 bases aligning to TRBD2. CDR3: CASSFGGGVTRNEQFF. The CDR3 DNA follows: TGTGCCAGCAGCTTCGGCGGGGGGGTAACACGAAATGAGCAGTTCTTC.